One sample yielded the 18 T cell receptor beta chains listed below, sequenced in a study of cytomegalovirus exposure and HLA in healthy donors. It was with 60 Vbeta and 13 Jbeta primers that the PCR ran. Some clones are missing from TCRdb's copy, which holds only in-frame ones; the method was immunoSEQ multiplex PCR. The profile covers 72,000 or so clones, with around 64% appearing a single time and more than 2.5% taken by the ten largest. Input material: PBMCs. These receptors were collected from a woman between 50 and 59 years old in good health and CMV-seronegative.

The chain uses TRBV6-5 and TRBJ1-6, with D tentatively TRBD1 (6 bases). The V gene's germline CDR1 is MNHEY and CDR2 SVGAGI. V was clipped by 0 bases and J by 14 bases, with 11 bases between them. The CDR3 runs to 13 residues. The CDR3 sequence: CASSYSKGGALHF. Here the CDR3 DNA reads TGTGCCAGCAGTTACTCGAAAGGGGGAGCCCTCCACTTT.

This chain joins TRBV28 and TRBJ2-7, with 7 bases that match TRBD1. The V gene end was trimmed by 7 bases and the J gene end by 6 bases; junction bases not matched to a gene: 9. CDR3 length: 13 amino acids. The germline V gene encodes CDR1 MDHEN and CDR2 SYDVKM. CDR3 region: CASNRGMVGEQYF. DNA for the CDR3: TGTGCCAGCAACAGGGGAATGGTGGGCGAGCAGTACTTC.

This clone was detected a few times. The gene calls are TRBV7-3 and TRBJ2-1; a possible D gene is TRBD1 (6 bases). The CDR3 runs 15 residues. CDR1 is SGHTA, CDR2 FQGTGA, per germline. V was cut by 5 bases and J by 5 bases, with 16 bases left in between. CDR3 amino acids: CASSPNRARNNEQFF. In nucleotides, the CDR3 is TGTGCCAGCAGCCCGAACAGGGCAAGAAACAATGAGCAGTTCTTC.

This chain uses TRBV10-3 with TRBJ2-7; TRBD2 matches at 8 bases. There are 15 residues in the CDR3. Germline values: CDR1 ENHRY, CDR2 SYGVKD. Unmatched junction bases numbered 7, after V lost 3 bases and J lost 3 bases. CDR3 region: CAISDGGGGFYEQYF. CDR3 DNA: TGTGCCATCAGTGATGGCGGCGGGGGGTTCTACGAGCAGTACTTC.

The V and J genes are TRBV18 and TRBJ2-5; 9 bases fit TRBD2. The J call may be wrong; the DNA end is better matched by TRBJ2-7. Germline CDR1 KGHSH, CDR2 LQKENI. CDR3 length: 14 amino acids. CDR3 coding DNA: TGTGCCAGCTCACCACCTAGCGGGAGCTACGAGCAGTACTTC. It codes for CASSPPSGSYEQYF.

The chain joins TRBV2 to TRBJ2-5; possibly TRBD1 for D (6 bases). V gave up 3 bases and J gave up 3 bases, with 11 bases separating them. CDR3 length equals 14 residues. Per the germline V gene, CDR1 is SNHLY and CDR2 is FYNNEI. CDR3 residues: CASSDSNREETQYF. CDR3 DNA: TGTGCCAGCAGTGATTCCAACAGGGAAGAGACCCAGTACTTC.

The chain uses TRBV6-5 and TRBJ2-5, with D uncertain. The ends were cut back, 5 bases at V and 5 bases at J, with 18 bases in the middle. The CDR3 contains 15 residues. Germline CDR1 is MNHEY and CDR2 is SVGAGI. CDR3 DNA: TGTGCCAGCAGTCCCGCTTGGGCCCCCAAGGAGACCCAGTACTTC. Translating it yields CASSPAWAPKETQYF.

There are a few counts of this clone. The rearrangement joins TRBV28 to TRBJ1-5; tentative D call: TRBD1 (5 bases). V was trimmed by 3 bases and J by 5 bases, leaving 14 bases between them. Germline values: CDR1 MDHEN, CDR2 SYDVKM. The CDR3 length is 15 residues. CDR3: CASSLGRTHDQPQHF. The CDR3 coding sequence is TGTGCCAGCAGTTTGGGCCGGACACACGATCAGCCCCAGCATTTT.

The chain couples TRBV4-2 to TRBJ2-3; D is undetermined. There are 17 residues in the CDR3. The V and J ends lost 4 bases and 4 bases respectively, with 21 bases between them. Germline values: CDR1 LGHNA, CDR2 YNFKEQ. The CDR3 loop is CASSRNHRRPQADTQYF. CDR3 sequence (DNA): TGTGCCAGCAGCCGGAATCACCGGCGACCTCAGGCAGATACGCAGTATTTT.

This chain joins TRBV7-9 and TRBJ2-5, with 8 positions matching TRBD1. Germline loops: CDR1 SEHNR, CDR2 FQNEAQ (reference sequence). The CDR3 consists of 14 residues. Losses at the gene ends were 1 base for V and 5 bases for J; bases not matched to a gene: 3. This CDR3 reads CASSLGQGFETQYF. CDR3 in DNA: TGTGCCAGCAGCTTAGGACAGGGGTTTGAGACCCAGTACTTC. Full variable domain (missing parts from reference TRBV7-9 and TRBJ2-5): DTGVSQNPRHKITKRGQNVTFRCDPISEHNRLYWYRQTLGQGPEFLTYFQNEAQLEKSRLLSDRFSAERPKGSFSTLEIQRTEQGDSAMYLCASSLGQGFETQYFGPGTRLLVL.

The CDR3 coding sequence is TGTGCCAGCAGCCCGACAGGGGGGCGGGAGACCCAGTACTTC. Translating gives CASSPTGGRETQYF. The genes are TRBV7-3 and TRBJ2-5; 9 nucleotides match TRBD1. J gave up 5 bases and V 5 bases, and 6 bases lay outside the gene matches. Germline values: CDR1 SGHTA, CDR2 FQGTGA. The CDR3 loop spans 14 amino acids.

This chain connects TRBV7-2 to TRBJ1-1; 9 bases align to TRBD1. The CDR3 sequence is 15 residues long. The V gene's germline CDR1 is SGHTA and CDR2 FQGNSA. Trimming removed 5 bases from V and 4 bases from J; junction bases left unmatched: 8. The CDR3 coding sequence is TGTGCCAGCAGCGGGGGACAGGGAAGAGGCACTGAAGCTTTCTTT. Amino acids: CASSGGQGRGTEAFF. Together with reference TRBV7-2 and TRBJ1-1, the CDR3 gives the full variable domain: GAGVSQSPSNKVTEKGKDVELRCDPISGHTALYWYRQSLGQGLEFLIYFQGNSAPDKSGLPSDRFSAERTGGSVSTLTIQRTQQEDSAVYLCASSGGQGRGTEAFFGQGTRLTVV.

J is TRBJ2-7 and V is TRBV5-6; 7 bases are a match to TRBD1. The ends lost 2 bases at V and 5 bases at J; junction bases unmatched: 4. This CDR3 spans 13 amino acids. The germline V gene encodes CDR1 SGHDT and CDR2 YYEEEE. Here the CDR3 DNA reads TGTGCCAGCAGCTTTGGACAGGCCGACGAGCAGTACTTC. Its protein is CASSFGQADEQYF. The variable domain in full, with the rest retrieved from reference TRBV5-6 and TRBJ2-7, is DAGVTQSPTHLIKTRGQQVTLRCSPKSGHDTVSWYQQALGQGPQFIFQYYEEEERQRGNFPDRFSGHQFPNYSSELNVNALLLGDSALYLCASSFGQADEQYFGPGTRLTVT.

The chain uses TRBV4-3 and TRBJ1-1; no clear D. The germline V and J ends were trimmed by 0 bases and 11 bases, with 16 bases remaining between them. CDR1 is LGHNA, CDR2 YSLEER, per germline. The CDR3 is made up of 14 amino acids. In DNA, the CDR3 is TGCGCCAGCAGCCAAGATTTCAACTCTCGAGGGGCTTTCTTT. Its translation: CASSQDFNSRGAFF.

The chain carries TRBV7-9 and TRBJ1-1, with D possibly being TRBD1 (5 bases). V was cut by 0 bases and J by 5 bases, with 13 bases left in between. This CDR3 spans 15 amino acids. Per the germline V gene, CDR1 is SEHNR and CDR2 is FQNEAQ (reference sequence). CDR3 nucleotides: TGTGCCAGCAGCTTAGCGGACGGGGGGGAGACTGAAGCTTTCTTT. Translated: CASSLADGGETEAFF.

CDR3 DNA: TGTGCCAGCAGTGAGTTAATGAACACTGAAGCTTTCTTT. Translating gives CASSELMNTEAFF. The V gene is TRBV25-1, the J gene TRBJ1-1; D gene unclear. The CDR3 loop spans 13 amino acids. V was clipped by 3 bases and J by 0 bases, with 5 bases between them. Germline CDR1 reads MGHDK; CDR2 reads SYGVNS.

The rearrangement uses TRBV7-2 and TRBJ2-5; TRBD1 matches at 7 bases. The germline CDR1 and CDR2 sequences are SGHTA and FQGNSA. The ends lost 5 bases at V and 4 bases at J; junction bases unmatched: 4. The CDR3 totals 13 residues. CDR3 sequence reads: CASSDRQGETQYF. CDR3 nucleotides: TGTGCCAGCAGCGACCGACAGGGAGAGACCCAGTACTTC.

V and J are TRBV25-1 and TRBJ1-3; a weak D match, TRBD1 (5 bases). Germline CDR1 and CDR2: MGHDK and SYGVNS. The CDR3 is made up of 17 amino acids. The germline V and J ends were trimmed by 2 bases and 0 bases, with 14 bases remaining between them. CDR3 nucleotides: TGTGCCAGCAGTGAACCTCGCAGGGTGATCTCTGGAAACACCATATATTTT. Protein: CASSEPRRVISGNTIYF.